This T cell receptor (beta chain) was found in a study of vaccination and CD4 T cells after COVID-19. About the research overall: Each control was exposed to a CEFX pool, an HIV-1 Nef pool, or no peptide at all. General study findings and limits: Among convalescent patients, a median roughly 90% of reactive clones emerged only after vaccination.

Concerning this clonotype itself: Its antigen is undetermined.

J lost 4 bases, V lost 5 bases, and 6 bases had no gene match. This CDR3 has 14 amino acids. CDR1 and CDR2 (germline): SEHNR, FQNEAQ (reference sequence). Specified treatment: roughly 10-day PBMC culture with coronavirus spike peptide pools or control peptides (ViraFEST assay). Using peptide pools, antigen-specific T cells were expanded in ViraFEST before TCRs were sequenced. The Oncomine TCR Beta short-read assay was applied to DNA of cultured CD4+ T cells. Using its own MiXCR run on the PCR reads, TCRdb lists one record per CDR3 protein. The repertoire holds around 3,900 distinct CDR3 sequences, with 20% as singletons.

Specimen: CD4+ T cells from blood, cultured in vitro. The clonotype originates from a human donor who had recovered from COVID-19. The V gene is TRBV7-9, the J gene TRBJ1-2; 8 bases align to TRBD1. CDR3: CASSIAGGGYGYTF. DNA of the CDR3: TGTGCCAGCAGCATTGCAGGGGGCGGCTATGGCTACACCTTC.